This TCR beta chain was sequenced in a study of OX40 agonist ivuxolimab in advanced cancers. Looking at the study overall: Ivuxolimab was an agonistic, fully human IgG2 monoclonal antibody directed against OX40 (CD134), a costimulatory receptor. The paper covers the monotherapy dose-escalation part of the phase I ivuxolimab trial, which included N of about 50 patients. The dose-escalation cohort was 80% to 90% male with a mean age of 60 years, ranging from about 20 to 85. The point of sequencing TCRbeta in the periphery was to test whether ivuxolimab changed TCR sequence diversity and drove clonal T-cell expansion. Intravenous ivuxolimab was administered to patients every 2 weeks at six dose levels: 0.01, 0.1, 0.3, 1.5, 3 and 10 mg/kg. Of the 52 patients in dose escalation, 19 had hepatocellular carcinoma, about 15 had melanoma, 9 had renal cell carcinoma and 9 had head and neck cancer. Partial responses occurred in three dose-escalation patients, of whom one had hepatocellular carcinoma and two had cutaneous melanoma. Prior anti-PD-1, anti-PD-L1 or anti-CTLA-4 therapy was permitted, and checkpoint inhibitors had been received by about 36% of dose-escalation patients. Overall study outcomes, separate from this receptor: Clonal expansion of both CD4+ and CD8+ blood T cells was observed from baseline to week 6 at doses 0.1 to 3.0 mg/kg. After ivuxolimab, CD8+ T cells had more expanded clones than CD4+ T cells on average. In partial responders in the 0.1-3.0 mg/kg groups, normalized peripheral clonal expansion was found to be among the lowest, especially among CD8+ T cells. Which antigens the clonally expanded peripheral T cells were specific for was not determined. Low levels of normalized T-cell clonal expansion were also seen in some patients who did not respond.

As concerns this clone: Its specific antigen is unknown. No much larger clonotype is one base removed from it; base qualities were not supplied.

The trial excluded patients who had a history of autoimmune disease or were on systemic immunosuppression. Peripheral blood for TCR sequencing was collected from all dose cohorts at baseline, on cycle 4 day 1, and on cycle 7 day 1. Samples came from an open-label, multicenter, first-in-human phase I dose-escalation trial of ivuxolimab. The trial enrolled adults with locally advanced or metastatic head and neck squamous cell, hepatocellular, melanoma or renal cell carcinoma. Before TCR sequencing, CD4+ T cells and CD8+ T cells from peripheral blood were sorted into separate populations. The CDR3 goes from the cysteine to the phenylalanine over 12 residues. Of the read, only the CDR3 DNA is kept; its 36 bases are in frame from base 1. The germline V gene sets CDR1 to SQVTM and CDR2 to ANQGSEA. Trimming takes 4 bases from V and 2 bases from J, and the germline ends sit 6 bases apart. To sequence the TCRbeta CDR3 region, genomic DNA was isolated from the sorted cells. The immunoSEQ Assay was used for sequencing of TCRbeta CDR3 regions. In its TCRdb copy, this immuneACCESS table keeps in-frame sequences only and misses some clones. Where compared with another copy, unresolved V genes explain less than half of these, and the others have no known cause. The sample table lists approximately 70,000 clones, more than 80% of them with a count of one. The ten largest account for about 8.2% of the sample.

The chain employs TRBV29-1 and TRBJ1-3; the D segment cannot be called with confidence. Sample: CD4+ or CD8+ T cells sorted from blood, taken in a trial of the OX40 agonist ivuxolimab. This clonotype was obtained from an adult with an advanced solid tumor such as melanoma, head and neck, liver or kidney cancer. CDR3 reads: CSVAVPGNTIYF. The DNA sequence follows: TGCAGCGTTGCGGTCCCTGGAAACACCATATATTTT.